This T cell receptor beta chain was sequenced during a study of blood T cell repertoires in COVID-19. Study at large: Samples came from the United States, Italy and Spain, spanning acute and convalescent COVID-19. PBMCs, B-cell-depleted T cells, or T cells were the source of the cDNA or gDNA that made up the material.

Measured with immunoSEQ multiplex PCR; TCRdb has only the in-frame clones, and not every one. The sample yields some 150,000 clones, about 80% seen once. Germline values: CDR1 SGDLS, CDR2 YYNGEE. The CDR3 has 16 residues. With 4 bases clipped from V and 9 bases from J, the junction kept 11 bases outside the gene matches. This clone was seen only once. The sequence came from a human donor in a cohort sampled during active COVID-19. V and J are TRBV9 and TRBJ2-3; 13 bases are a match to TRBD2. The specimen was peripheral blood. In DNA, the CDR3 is TGTGCCAGCAGCTACCGACTAGCGGGGGGCCGACGGACGCAGTATTTT. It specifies CASSYRLAGGRRTQYF.